Each of the 4 T cell receptor beta chains below was sequenced from the same sample in a study of T cell responses to AZD1222 COVID-19 vaccine. The table came from immunoSEQ multiplex PCR; TCRdb's copy has only in-frame clones and leaves some out. This sample has about 56,000 clones; around 85% occur once, and the top ten carry roughly 16%. The sample in question was peripheral blood, obtained on day 0 of AZD1222 vaccination. The receptors come from an adult in good health.

The gene calls are TRBV15 and TRBJ1-5, with D perhaps matching TRBD1 (6 bases). The CDR3 extends over 16 amino acids. Trimming stripped 3 bases from V and 5 bases from J, with 17 bases between. Germline V gene lookup returns CDR1 LNHNV and CDR2 YYDKDF (reference sequence). The CDR3 DNA reads TGTGCCACCAGCAGGGAGGACAGACAAGCCCATCAGCCCCAGCATTTT. This sequence encodes CATSREDRQAHQPQHF.

The chain recombines TRBV5-1 with TRBJ2-3; D unresolved. V was pared by 7 bases and J by 5 bases, with 11 bases between. This CDR3 is built from 12 residues. The germline gives CDR1 SGHRS, CDR2 YFSETQ. CDR3 loop: CASGVRQDTQYF. Written as DNA, the CDR3 is TGCGCCAGCGGCGTACGTCAAGATACGCAGTATTTT.

The rearrangement links TRBV27 to TRBJ2-2; no clear D gene. This CDR3 comprises 14 residues. Trimming left V 0 bases short and J 5 bases short, with 7 bases between. CDR1 is MNHEY, CDR2 SMNVEV, per germline (reference sequence). This chain's CDR3 is CASSLSGTTGELFF. The CDR3 DNA reads as TGTGCCAGCAGTTTATCGGGTACGACCGGGGAGCTGTTTTTT.

This sequence joins TRBV28 and TRBJ2-1; D is possibly TRBD1 (6 bases). V was trimmed by 2 bases and J by 13 bases, leaving 27 bases between them. This CDR3 spans 17 amino acids. Germline V gene lookup returns CDR1 MDHEN and CDR2 SYDVKM. CDR3 DNA sequence: TGTGCCAGCAGTTTAGGGCTACAGGGTAATTTGGGGTCTGGCCAGTTCTTC. It yields the protein CASSLGLQGNLGSGQFF.